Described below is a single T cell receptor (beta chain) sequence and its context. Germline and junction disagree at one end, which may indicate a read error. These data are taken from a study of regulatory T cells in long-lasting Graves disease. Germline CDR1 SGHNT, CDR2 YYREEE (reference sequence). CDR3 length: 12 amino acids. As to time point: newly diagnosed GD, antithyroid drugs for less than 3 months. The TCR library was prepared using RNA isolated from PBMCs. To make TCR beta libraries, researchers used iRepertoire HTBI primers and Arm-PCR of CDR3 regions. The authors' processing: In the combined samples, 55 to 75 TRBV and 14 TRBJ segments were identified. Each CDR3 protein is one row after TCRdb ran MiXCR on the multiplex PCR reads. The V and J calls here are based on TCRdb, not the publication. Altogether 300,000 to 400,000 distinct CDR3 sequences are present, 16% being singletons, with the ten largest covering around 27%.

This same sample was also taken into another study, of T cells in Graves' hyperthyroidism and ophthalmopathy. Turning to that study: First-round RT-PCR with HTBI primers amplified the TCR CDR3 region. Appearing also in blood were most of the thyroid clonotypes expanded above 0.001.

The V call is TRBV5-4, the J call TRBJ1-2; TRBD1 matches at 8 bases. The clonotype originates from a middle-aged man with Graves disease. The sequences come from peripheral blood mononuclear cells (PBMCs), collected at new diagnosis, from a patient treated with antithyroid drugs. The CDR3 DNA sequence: TGTGCCAGCAGCCCCCGGGACAGGCCAGCATACTTC. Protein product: CASSPRDRPAYF.